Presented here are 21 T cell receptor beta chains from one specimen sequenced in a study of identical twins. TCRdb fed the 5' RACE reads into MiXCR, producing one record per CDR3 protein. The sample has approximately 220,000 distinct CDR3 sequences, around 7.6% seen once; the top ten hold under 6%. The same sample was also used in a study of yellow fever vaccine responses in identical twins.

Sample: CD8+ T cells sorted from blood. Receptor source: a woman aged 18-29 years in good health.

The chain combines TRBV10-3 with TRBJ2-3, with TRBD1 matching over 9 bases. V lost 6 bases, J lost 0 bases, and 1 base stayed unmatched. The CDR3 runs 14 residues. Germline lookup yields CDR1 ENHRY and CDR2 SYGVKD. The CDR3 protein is CAISGTGSTDTQYF. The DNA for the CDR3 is TGTGCCATCAGCGGGACAGGGAGCACAGATACGCAGTATTTT.

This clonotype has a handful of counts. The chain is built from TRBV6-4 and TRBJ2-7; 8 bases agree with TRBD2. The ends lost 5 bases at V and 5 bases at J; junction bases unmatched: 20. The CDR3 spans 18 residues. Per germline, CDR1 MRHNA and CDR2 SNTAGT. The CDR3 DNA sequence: TGTGCCAGCAGTACTCCGGAGACTAGCGCATCCCCTTTCCACGAGCAGTACTTC. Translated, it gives CASSTPETSASPFHEQYF.

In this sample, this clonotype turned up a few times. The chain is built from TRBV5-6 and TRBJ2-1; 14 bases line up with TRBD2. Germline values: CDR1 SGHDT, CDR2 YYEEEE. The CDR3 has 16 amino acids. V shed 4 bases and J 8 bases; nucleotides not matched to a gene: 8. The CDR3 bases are TGTGCCAGCAGCCCGACGGGACTAGCGGGAGATTATGAGCAGTTCTTC. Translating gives CASSPTGLAGDYEQFF.

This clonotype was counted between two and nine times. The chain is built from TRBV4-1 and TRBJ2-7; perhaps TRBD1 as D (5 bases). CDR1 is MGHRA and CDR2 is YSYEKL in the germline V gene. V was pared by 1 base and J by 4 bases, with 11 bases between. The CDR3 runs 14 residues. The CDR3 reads CASSQGGRSYEQYF. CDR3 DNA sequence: TGCGCCAGCAGCCAAGGGGGCAGGTCGTACGAGCAGTACTTC.

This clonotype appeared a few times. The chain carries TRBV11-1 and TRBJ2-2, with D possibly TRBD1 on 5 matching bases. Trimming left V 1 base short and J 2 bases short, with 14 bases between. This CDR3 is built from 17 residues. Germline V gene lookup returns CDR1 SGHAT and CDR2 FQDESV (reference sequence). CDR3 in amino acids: CASSLGSEQANTGELFF. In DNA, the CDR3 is TGTGCCAGCAGCTTAGGCAGTGAACAGGCCAACACCGGGGAGCTGTTTTTT.

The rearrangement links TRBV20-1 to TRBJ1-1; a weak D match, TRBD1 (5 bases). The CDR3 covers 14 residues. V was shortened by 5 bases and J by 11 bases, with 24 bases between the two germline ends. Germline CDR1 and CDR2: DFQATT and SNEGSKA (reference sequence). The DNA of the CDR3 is TGCAGTGCTGCAGGGCCCGACAGCTCCGGGTCGGCTTTCTTT. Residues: CSAAGPDSSGSAFF.

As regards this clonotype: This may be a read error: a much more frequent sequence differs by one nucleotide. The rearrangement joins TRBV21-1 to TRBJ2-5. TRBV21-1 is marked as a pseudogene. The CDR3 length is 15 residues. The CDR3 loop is CASSNVEVGEETQYF. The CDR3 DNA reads TGTGCCAGCAGCAATGTCGAAGTGGGTGAAGAGACCCAGTACTTC.

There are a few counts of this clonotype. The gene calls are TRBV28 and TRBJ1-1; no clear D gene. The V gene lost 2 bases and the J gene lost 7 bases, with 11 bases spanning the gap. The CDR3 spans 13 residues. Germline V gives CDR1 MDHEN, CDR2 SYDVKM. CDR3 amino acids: CASSLSLRGEAFF. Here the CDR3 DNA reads TGTGCCAGCAGTTTAAGTCTCCGGGGTGAAGCTTTCTTT. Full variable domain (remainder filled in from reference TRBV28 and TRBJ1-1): DVKVTQSSRYLVKRTGEKVFLECVQDMDHENMFWYRQDPGLGLRLIYFSYDVKMKEKGDIPEGYSVSREKKERFSLILESASTNQTSMYLCASSLSLRGEAFFGQGTRLTVV.

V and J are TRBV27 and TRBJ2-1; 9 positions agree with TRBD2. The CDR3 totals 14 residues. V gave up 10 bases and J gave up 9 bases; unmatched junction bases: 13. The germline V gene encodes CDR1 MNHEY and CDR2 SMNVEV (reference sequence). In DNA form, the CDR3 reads TGTGCCATTTCAGCGGGAGGAGGAGGAGGTGAGCAGTTCTTC. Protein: CAISAGGGGGEQFF.

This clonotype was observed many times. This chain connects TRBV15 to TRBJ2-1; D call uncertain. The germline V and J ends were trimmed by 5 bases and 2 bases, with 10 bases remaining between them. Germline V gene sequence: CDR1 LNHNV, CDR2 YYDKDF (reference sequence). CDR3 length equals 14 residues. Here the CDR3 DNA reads TGTGCCACCAGCGGGCCCCCAACCTACAATGAGCAGTTCTTC. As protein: CATSGPPTYNEQFF.

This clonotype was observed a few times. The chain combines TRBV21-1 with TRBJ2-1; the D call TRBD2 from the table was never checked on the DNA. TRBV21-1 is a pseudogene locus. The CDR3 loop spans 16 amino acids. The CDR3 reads CASSNGPGTSGHEQFF. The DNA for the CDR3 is TGTGCCAGCAGCAATGGGCCGGGGACTAGCGGGCATGAGCAGTTCTTC.

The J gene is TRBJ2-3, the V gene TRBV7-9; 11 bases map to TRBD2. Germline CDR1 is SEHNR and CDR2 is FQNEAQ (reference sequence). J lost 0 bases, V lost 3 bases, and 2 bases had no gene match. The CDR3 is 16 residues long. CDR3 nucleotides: TGTGCCAGCAGCTTCCGGACTAGCGGGAGCACAGATACGCAGTATTTT. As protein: CASSFRTSGSTDTQYF. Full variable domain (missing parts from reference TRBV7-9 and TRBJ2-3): DTGVSQNPRHKITKRGQNVTFRCDPISEHNRLYWYRQTLGQGPEFLTYFQNEAQLEKSRLLSDRFSAERPKGSFSTLEIQRTEQGDSAMYLCASSFRTSGSTDTQYFGPGTRLTVL.

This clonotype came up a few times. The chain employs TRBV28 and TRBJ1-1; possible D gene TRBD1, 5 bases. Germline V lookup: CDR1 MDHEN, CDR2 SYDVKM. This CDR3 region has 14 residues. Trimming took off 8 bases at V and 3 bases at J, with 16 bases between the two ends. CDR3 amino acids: CASGVGGEDTEAFF. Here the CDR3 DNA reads TGTGCCAGCGGGGTCGGGGGGGAGGACACTGAAGCTTTCTTT.

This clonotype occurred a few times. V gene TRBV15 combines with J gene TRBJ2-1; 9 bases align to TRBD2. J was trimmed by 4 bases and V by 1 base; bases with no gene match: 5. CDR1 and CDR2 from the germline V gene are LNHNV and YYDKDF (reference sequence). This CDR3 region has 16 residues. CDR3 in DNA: TGTGCCACCAGCAGAGGGGGACTAGCAGGATACAATGAGCAGTTCTTC. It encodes CATSRGGLAGYNEQFF.

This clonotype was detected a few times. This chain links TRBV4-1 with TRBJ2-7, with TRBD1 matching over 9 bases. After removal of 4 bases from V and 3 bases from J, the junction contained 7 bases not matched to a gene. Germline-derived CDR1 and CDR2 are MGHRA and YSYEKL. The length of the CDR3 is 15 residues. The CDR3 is CASSRLGQGDYEQYF. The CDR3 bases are TGCGCCAGCAGCCGCTTGGGACAGGGAGACTACGAGCAGTACTTC.

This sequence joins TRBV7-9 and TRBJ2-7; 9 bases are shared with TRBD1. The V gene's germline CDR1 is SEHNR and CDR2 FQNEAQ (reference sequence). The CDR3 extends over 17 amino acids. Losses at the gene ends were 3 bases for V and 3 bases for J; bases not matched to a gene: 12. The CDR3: CASSFPSAGQGIYEQYF. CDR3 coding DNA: TGTGCCAGCAGCTTTCCCTCTGCGGGACAGGGTATCTACGAGCAGTACTTC.

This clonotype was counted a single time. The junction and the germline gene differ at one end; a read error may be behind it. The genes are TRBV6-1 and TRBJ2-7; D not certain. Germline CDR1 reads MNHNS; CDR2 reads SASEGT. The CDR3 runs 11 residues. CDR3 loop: CVSSDFYEQYF. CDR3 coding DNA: TGTGTCAGCAGTGACTTCTACGAGCAGTACTTC.

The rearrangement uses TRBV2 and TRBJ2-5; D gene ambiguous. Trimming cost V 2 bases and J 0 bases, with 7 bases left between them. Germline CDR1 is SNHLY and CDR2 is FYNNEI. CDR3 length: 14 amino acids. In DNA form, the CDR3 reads TGTGCCAGCAGTGAACGGCGTTACCAAGAGACCCAGTACTTC. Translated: CASSERRYQETQYF.

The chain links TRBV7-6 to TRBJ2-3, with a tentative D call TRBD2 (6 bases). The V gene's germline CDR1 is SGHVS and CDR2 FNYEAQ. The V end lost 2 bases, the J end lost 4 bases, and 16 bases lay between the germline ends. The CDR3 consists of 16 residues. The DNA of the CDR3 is TGTGCCAGCAGCTTATTGGGACTCGCCCCTCCAGATACGCAGTATTTT. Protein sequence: CASSLLGLAPPDTQYF.

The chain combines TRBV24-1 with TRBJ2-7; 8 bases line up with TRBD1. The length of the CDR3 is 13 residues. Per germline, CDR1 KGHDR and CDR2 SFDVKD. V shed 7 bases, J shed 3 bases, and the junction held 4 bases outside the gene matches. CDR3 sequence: CATRDRENYEQYF. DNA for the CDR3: TGTGCCACCAGGGACAGGGAGAACTACGAGCAGTACTTC.

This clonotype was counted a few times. This chain's CDR3 is CASSPSEAGGRTDTQYF. The CDR3 nucleotides read TGTGCCAGCAGCCCGTCTGAAGCGGGGGGTAGAACAGATACGCAGTATTTT. The V call is TRBV3-1, the J call TRBJ2-3; 9 bases fit TRBD2. Germline V gene lookup returns CDR1 LGHDT and CDR2 YNNKEL (reference sequence). This CDR3 comprises 17 residues. Trimming at V came to 4 bases and at J to 3 bases, leaving 11 bases not matched to a gene.